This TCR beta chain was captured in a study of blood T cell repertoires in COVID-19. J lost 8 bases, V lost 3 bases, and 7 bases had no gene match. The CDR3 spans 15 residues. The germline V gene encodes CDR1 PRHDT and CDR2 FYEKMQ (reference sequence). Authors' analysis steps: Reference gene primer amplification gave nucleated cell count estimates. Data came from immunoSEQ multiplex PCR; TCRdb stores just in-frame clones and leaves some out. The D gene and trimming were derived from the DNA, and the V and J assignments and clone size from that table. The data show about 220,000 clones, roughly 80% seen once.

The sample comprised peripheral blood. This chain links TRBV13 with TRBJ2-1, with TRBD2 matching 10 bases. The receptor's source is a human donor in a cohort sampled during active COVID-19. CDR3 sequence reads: CASSFQREGGHEQFF. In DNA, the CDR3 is TGTGCCAGCAGCTTCCAGCGGGAGGGGGGTCATGAGCAGTTCTTC.